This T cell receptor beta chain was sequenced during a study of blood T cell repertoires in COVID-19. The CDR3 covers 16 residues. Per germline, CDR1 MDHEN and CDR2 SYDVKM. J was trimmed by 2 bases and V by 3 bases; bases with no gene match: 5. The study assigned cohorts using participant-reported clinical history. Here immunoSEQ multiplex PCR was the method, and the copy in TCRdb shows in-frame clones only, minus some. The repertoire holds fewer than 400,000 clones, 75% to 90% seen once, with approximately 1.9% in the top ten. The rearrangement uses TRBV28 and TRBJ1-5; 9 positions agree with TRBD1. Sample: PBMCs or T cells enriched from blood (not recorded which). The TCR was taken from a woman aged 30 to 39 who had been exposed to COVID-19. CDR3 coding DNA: TGTGCCAGCAGTTTTATGAGGGACAGGGGCAATCAGCCCCAGCATTTT. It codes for CASSFMRDRGNQPQHF.